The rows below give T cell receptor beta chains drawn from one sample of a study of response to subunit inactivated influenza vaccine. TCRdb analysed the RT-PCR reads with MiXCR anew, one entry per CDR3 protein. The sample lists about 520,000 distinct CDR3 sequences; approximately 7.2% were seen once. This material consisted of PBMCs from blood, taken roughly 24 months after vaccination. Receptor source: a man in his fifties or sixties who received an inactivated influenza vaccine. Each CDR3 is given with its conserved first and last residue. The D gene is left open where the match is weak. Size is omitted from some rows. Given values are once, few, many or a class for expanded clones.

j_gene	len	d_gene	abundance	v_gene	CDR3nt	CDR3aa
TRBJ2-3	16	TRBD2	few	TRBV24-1	TGTGCCACCAGTGACCGTAGCGGGGACCACACAGATACGCAGTATTTT	CATSDRSGDHTDTQYF
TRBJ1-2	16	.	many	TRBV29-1	TGCAGCGTTGAAGATGGGGCCGCTCACCCTATCTATGGCTACACCTTC	CSVEDGAAHPIYGYTF
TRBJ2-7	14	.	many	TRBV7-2	TGTGCCAGCAGCTTAGTTGAGGGGAGGAACGAGCAGTACTTC	CASSLVEGRNEQYF
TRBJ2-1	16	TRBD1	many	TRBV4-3	TGCGCCAGCAGCCGCGGGACAGGTTACTCCTACAATGAGCAGTTCTTC	CASSRGTGYSYNEQFF
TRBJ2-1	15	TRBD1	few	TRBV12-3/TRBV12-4	TGTGCCAGCAGTTTAAGGGACAGGGGCTACAATGAGCAGTTCTTC	CASSLRDRGYNEQFF
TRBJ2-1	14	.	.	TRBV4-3	TGCGCCAGCAGCCAAGATCTGTTGAGTAATGAGCAGTTCTTC	CASSQDLLSNEQFF
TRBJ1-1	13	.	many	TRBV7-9	TGTGCCAGCAGCCAGGGCGGGGACACTGAAGCTTTCTTT	CASSQGGDTEAFF
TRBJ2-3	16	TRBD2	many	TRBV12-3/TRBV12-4	TGTGCCACCTCAGCAGGACTAGCGGGAGAGGCAGATACGCAGTATTTT	CATSAGLAGEADTQYF
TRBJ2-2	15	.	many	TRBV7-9	TGTGCCAGCAGCGAGGGAGCCACGAACACCGGGGAGCTGTTTTTT	CASSEGATNTGELFF
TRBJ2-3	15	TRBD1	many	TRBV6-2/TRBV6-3	TGTGCCAGCAGCCCGAAGGGGCAGGGGGCAGATACGCAGTATTTT	CASSPKGQGADTQYF
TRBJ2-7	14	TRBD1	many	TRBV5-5	TGTGCCAGCAGCAGGACAGGGGACCCCTACGAGCAGTACTTC	CASSRTGDPYEQYF
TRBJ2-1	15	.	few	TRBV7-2	TGTGCCAGCAGCTCTACCACGCCCGGGGCCAATGAGCAGTTCTTC	CASSSTTPGANEQFF
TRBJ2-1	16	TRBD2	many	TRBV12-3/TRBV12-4	TGTGCCAGCAGTCCGCTAGGACTAGGAGCCTACAATGAGCAGTTCTTC	CASSPLGLGAYNEQFF
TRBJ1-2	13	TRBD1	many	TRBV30	TGTGCCTGGAGAACAGGGGGCAGCTATGGCTACACCTTC	CAWRTGGSYGYTF
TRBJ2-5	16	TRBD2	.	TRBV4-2	TGTGCCAGCAGCCAATATCCTAGCGGGGTCCAAGAGACCCAGTACTTC	CASSQYPSGVQETQYF
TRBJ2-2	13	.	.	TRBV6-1	TGTGCCAGCAGCCGGCCGACTACCGGGGAGCTGTTTTTT	CASSRPTTGELFF
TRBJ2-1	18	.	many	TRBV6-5	TGTGCCAGCAGTTACCGAGGGGGCGGGGCCCGTTCCTACAATGAGCAGTTCTTC	CASSYRGGGARSYNEQFF
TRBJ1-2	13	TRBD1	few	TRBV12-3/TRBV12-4	TGTGCCAGCAGCTTTACAGGGGGCTATGGCTACACCTTC	CASSFTGGYGYTF
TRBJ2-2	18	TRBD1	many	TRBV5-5	TGTGCCAGCAGCTGGACTGACAGGGGGCGACTTCACACCGGGGAGCTGTTTTTT	CASSWTDRGRLHTGELFF
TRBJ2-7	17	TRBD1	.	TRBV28	TGTGCCAGCAGTTTATTAATCCCCGGGACAGAGGGAAGCGAGCAGTACTTC	CASSLLIPGTEGSEQYF
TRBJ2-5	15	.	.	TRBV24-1	TGTGCCACCAGTGATCCCCTGAGGTCCCAAGAGACCCAGTACTTC	CATSDPLRSQETQYF
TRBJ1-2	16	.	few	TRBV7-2	TGTGCCAGCAGCCTGGCGAGCACCGGGACAATCTATGGCTACACCTTC	CASSLASTGTIYGYTF
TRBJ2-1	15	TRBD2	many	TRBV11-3	TGTGCCAGCAGCTTAGGGGGACTAGCTACCAATGAGCAGTTCTTC	CASSLGGLATNEQFF
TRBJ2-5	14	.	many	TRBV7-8	TGTGCCTCACTGGCGGTCGGGGGCAAAGAGACCCAGTACTTC	CASLAVGGKETQYF
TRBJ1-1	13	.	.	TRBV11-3	TGTGCCAGCAGCTTTAAGGAAAACACTGAAGCTTTCTTT	CASSFKENTEAFF
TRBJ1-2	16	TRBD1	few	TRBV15	TGTGCCACCAGCAGAAGTTCGACAGGGAGCGACTATGGCTACACCTTC	CATSRSSTGSDYGYTF
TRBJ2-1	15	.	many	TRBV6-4	TGTGCCAGCAGTGACTGGGCTAGCATGAGGAATGAGCAGTTCTTC	CASSDWASMRNEQFF
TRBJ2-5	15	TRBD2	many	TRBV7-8	TGTGCCAGCACCACTAGAGGAGTGGCTAGCGGGGGGGCAAACTTC	CASTTRGVASGGANF
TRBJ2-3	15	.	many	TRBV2	TGTGCCAGCAGTCGTCTCAGGGTCGGCACAGATACGCAGTATTTT	CASSRLRVGTDTQYF
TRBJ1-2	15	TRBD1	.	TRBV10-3	TGTGCCACGAAAGGGGGGACAGGACTTAACTATGGCTACACCTTC	CATKGGTGLNYGYTF
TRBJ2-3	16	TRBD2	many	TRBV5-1	TGCGCCAGCAGCTTGGGGCGGGGGGCCAACACAGATACGCAGTATTTT	CASSLGRGANTDTQYF
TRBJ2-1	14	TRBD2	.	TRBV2	TGTGCCAGCAGACAGCGGGAGGTGGGCAATGAGCAGTTCTTC	CASRQREVGNEQFF
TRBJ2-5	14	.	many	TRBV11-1	TGTGCCAGCAGCCTGTTGGGGCCCCAAGAGACCCAGTACTTC	CASSLLGPQETQYF
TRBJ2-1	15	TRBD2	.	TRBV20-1	TGCAGTGCTAGAGATTCCCGGACTAGCATCAATGAGCAGTTCTTC	CSARDSRTSINEQFF
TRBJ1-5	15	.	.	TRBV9	TGTGCCAGCAGCTCCACTCCGTCGGAAAATCAGCCCCAGCATTTT	CASSSTPSENQPQHF
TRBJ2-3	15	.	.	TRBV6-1	TGTGCCAGCAGGAGAGGGCGAGAGGGGCTAGATACGCAGTATTTT	CASRRGREGLDTQYF
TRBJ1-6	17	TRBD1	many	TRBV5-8	TGTGCCAGCAGCTTGATGACAGGGGGCTCCTATAATTCACCCCTCCACTTT	CASSLMTGGSYNSPLHF
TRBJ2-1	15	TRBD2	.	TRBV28	TGTGCCAGCAGTCCTACTAGCGGAGCAGACAATGAGCAGTTCTTC	CASSPTSGADNEQFF
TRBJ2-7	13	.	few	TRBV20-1	TGCAGTGCAAGAGGACAGAACTCCTACGAGCAGTACTTC	CSARGQNSYEQYF
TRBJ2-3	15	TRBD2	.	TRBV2	TGTGCCAGCAGACAGACTAGCGGGGGTCCAGATACGCAGTATTTT	CASRQTSGGPDTQYF
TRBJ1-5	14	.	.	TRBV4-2	TGTGCCAGCAGCCAAGGAAGGTCCAATCAGCCCCAGCATTTT	CASSQGRSNQPQHF
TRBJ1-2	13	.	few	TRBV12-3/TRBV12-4	TGTGCCAGCAGCTCTTTAGCCGACTATGGCTACAACTTC	CASSSLADYGYNF
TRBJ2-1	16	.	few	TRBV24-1	TGTGCCACCAGTGACTCATCTCGGCAGGGAGGCAATGAGCAGTTCTTC	CATSDSSRQGGNEQFF
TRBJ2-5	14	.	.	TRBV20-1	TGCAGTGCTAGCTGGCACCAGACCCAAGAGACCCAGTACTTC	CSASWHQTQETQYF
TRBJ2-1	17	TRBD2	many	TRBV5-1	TGCGCCAGCAGCCCAGGACTAGCGGGAGGTCCCTACAATGAGCAGTTCTTC	CASSPGLAGGPYNEQFF
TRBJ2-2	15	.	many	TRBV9	TGTGCCAGCAGCGTAGAGGGGACCAGACCCGGGGAGCTGTTTTTT	CASSVEGTRPGELFF